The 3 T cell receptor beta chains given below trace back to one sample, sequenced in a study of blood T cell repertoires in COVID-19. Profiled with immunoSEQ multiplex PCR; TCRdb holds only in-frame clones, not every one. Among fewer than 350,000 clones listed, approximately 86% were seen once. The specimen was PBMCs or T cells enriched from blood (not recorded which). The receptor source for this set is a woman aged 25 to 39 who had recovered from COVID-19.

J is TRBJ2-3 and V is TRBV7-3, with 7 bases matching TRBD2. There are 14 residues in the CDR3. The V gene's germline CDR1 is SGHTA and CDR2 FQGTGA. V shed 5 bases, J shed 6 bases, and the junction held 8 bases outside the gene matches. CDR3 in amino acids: CASSPRAGGDTQYF. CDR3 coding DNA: TGTGCCAGCAGCCCACGCGCCGGGGGGGATACGCAGTATTTT. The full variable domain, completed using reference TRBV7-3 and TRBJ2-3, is GAGVSQTPSNKVTEKGKYVELRCDPISGHTALYWYRQSLGQGPEFLIYFQGTGAADDSGLPNDRFFAVRPEGSVSTLKIQRTERGDSAVYLCASSPRAGGDTQYFGPGTRLTVL.

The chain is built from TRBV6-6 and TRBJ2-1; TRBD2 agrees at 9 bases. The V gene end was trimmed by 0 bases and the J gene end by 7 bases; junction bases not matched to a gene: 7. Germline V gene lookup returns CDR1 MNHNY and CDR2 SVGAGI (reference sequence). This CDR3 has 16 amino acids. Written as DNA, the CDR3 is TGTGCCAGCAGTTACTCCTTGCGGGAGGGCCGGAATGAGCAGTTCTTC. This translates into CASSYSLREGRNEQFF.

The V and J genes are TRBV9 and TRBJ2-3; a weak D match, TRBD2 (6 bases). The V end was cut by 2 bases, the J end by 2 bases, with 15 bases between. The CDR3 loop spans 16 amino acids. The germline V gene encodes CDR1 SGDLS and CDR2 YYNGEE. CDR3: CASSVSLSGNTDTQYF. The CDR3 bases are TGTGCCAGCAGCGTCTCGCTTAGCGGAAACACAGATACGCAGTATTTT.